Sequencing of this T cell receptor beta chain was carried out in a study of blood T cell repertoires in COVID-19. About the study: Acute-phase and convalescent COVID-19 samples originated in the United States, Italy and Spain. The cDNA or gDNA used as material had been derived from T cells, B-cell-depleted T cells, or PBMCs.

Authors' data handling: For nucleated cells, counts were estimated from reference gene primer amplification. Sequencing was performed with immunoSEQ multiplex PCR; in TCRdb, only in-frame clones are kept and a portion is missing. V and J calls and clone size come straight from that table; D and trimming were deduced from the DNA. The sample lists approximately 210,000 clones; about 89% were seen once. CDR3 length: 13 amino acids. V was shortened by 6 bases and J by 7 bases, with 13 bases between the two germline ends. This sequence originates from a woman between 40 and 50 years old with acute or convalescent COVID-19. The sample comprised peripheral blood. V usage is TRBV12-3 or TRBV12-4 and J usage is TRBJ2-1; D might be TRBD2 (6 bases). CDR3 coding DNA: TGTGCCAGCAGCCCCGGAGGGAGGAATGAGCAGTTCTTC. It translates to CASSPGGRNEQFF.